This TCR beta chain was profiled in a study of cytomegalovirus exposure and HLA in healthy donors (dated by TCRdb to 2016 to 2017). Study-wide context: An earlier analysis of several hundred of the donors reported approximately 260 Gb of sequence data and 95 million to 140 million unique TCR beta sequences obtained from roughly 170 million T cells. An early release covering about 600 HLA-typed donors comprised about 300 gigabases of sequencing data and tens of millions of unique TCR sequences. Of the roughly 410 genotyped donors, less than 90% were placed in the genetic ancestry cluster associated with self-reported Caucasian donors. The study aimed to test whether cataloging public T cell receptors could reveal signatures of past pathogen exposure. The study used immunosequencing to profile the T cell repertoires of approximately 630 subjects and linked those repertoires to cytomegalovirus serostatus. Besides the first cohort of roughly 700 subjects, a separate validation cohort made up of over 95 different subjects was used. High-throughput TCR immunosequencing, statistical association of individual TCRs with disease status, and machine learning were combined to predict cytomegalovirus infection status. A later analysis re-examined previously published TCR beta repertoires from 500 to 700 donors and added high-resolution HLA genotyping to investigate patterns of TCR occurrence. Rather than using new phenotypic data, the later analysis identified candidate immune exposures from TCR beta sequences and from how often those sequences occurred across donors. An earlier analysis of fewer than 750 of the donors used high-throughput TCR beta sequencing to judge whether each TCR beta V gene segment behaved as functional or pseudogenic. Alongside the repertoire data, information on donor age, sex, ethnicity and CMV serostatus was compiled. A later genetic analysis used genome-wide SNP genotypes for 398 of the 666 donors, treating that subset as a discovery cohort. Every repertoire in the discovery cohort had been generated on one and the same sequencing platform. HLA typing included class I and class II loci at four-digit resolution. The number of donors typed differed by locus, with 629-630 for A, B, C, DRB1 and DQB1, over 500 for DQA1, 600 to 610 for DPA1, and some 440 for DPB1. Five DR-DQ haplotypes were treated as single units for association and clustering because of strong linkage in the cohort. On average, 235,054 unique TCR beta nucleotide sequences were sequenced per donor among 398 genotyped donors of the cohort, with around 19% of those sequences being non-productive.

General conclusions and limits of the study: According to the authors, the approach could potentially be generalized to other disease states and immunological phenotypes. The classifier was reported to diagnose cytomegalovirus status with high specificity and sensitivity in both the original cohort and the validation cohort. Because the 87-base-pair reads could not distinguish some IMGT-functional V segments, including TRBV6-2 and TRBV6-3, those segments were excluded. Because HLA typing was unavailable for some donors at each locus, only the typed subset was used in association tests. Compared with the roughly 700-donor mean, donors in an Asian-associated ancestry cluster had fewer N-insertions in productive TCRs, according to a later genetic analysis. Specific HLA alleles were associated with about 17,000 TCR beta sequences at a false discovery rate of 0.05 in a later analysis. A group of highly shared sequence variants was considered likely to be a technical artifact of the sequencing pipeline. The study listed 170 or so TCR beta chains as associated with cytomegalovirus. In a later analysis, the rate of TCR association differed among HLA loci, with DRB1 alleles having the most associated TCRs and HLA-C alleles having the fewest. About 17 rarely observed V segments, including chromosome 9 orphons, were excluded from the earlier analysis of some 590 of the donors because counts were too low. In an earlier analysis of some 540 of the donors, most TCR beta V segments appeared in productive rearrangements about 87% or about 30% of the time, broadly matching IMGT annotations. This cohort had only TCR beta chains sequenced, and the lack of alpha or paired-chain data limited which features could be detected. According to a later analysis, parvovirus B19, influenza, CMV and Epstein-Barr virus appeared linked to several top co-occurrence clusters. A later analysis found that HLA-associated TCR beta chains were more clonally expanded and had lower generation probabilities than equally common non-associated chains. In a later analysis, most CMV-associated TCR beta chains were found to appear HLA-restricted, with HLA associations seemingly driven largely by CMV exposure. Three of the identified cytomegalovirus-associated TCR beta chains were confirmed in vitro to be specific for cytomegalovirus antigens. A later genetic analysis associated a missense DCLRE1C variant with V-gene and J-gene trimming of TCR beta chains, and an independent cohort replicated the association. Presence/absence analyses assumed roughly uniform sequencing depth across donors, an assumption that may not hold. Most TCR sequences were observed very rarely across donors, whereas some public TCRs were present in many individuals. Strong co-occurrence of HLA alleles, especially DR and DQ, made assigning TCR associations to individual alleles difficult. For the cohort, immune exposure information was limited to CMV serostatus. A further reported finding was that TCR beta sequences accurately predicted the HLA-A and HLA-B alleles for most subjects in the first cohort. Correlated functional status among segregating V segments might reflect linkage disequilibrium, but an unknown experimental factor could not be ruled out.

Libraries were constructed by the immunoSEQ multiplex PCR assay. The multiplex PCR relied on a mix of 60 forward primers for TCR Vbeta segments and 13 reverse primers for TCR Jbeta segments. The CDR3 region of rearranged TCR beta genes was amplified from genomic DNA with a multiplex PCR assay. The amplified TCR beta libraries were sequenced on the Illumina HiSeq System as 87-base-pair reads. The study's processing was this. In a later analysis, approximately 74 million unique TCR beta chains were counted across the roughly 610 repertoires, and approximately 11 million of these chains were shared by at least two donors. To remove PCR and sequencing errors, raw reads were error-corrected and collapsed into unique sequences using a nearest-neighbor algorithm that merged closely related sequences. V, D and J gene segments were assigned by aligning CDR3 sequences to IMGT reference sequences. For a sequence to be retained, a match of at least six nucleotides was required to both a V gene segment and a J gene segment. Rearrangements were classified as productive when the CDR3 lacked stop codons and remained in frame with V and J, and all other rearrangements were classified as non-productive. Following IMGT convention, CDR3 was defined as the stretch from the second conserved V-encoded cysteine up to the conserved J-encoded phenylalanine. In an earlier analysis of around 600 of the donors, sequences lacking an unambiguous match to a single V gene segment were excluded. An earlier analysis of fewer than 750 of the donors called V segments functional above 56.7% productive rearrangements and segregating when the between-donor standard deviation exceeded 5%. A statistical classification framework was developed to diagnose cytomegalovirus status using the catalog of TCR beta chain sequences. A later analysis assigned V and J genes by comparing TCR nucleotide sequences with IMGT/GENE-DB human TR gene sequences. Using the TCRdist pipeline, a later analysis assigned CDR3 sequences along with most-parsimonious VDJ recombination scenarios. A later analysis defined each TCR beta chain by its CDR3 amino acid sequence plus V-gene family, and excluded reads lacking a unique V-gene family. As a way to deal with suspected cross-contamination and a sequencing artifact, a later analysis dropped more than 500 nucleotide sequences that were highly shared and had low generation probability. For each public chain, a later analysis derived a clonal expansion index from normalized ranks of inferred template counts within each repertoire. In a later analysis, generation probabilities were computed using a VDJ recombination model fitted to out-of-frame rearrangements, and the results were checked against IGoR. Hypergeometric tests were used in a later analysis to score TCR-TCR, TCR-HLA and TCR-CMV co-occurrence, with a repertoire-size bias correction applied to the TCR pairs. To estimate false discovery rates, a later analysis permuted the HLA or CMV assignments 20 times. In a later analysis, co-occurring TCRs were grouped using DBSCAN, with TCRdist sequence similarity added in when clustering inside HLA-allele-positive subsets. Repertoires with fewer than 30,000 or more than 120,000 public chains, plus five repertoires with anomalous nucleotide sharing, were excluded from co-occurrence clustering. TCRdb limited this immuneACCESS table to in-frame rearrangements with V and J called. A share of clones is missing; checked studies link under half to unresolved V genes, and the rest is unexplained. That table supplies the V and J calls and clone size; D and trimming were determined from the DNA. Counted in this sample were tens of thousands of clones; about four fifths of them appeared once. The ten top clones hold 1.9% of the sample.

The CDR3 runs 13 amino acids, cysteine and phenylalanine included. The kept DNA is CDR3 alone, 39 bases in frame from the first base. The trim is 6 bases for V and 4 bases for J, with a gap of 9 bases between the germline ends. The germline V gene encodes CDR1 SGHTA and CDR2 FQGNSA. The cohort comprised 666 healthy bone marrow donors. At the time of sampling, all cohort members were nominally healthy, though unrecorded immune exposures were likely present. The donor tested CMV seronegative and was one of the 352 seronegative cohort members. Each donor provided a peripheral blood sample, and peripheral blood mononuclear cells were used for TCR beta sequencing. Genomic DNA extraction from the blood cell samples was performed with the Qiagen DNeasy Blood Extraction Kit. About this clone itself: This clone's antigen is unknown. No much larger clone is present one base from it, and per-base qualities are unavailable.

Sequenced input: PBMCs. The chain is assembled from TRBV7-2 and TRBJ1-4; TRBD1 is perhaps the D gene, given 5 matching bases. This receptor was obtained from a woman in her twenties or thirties in good health and CMV-seronegative. The DNA reads TGTGCCAGCAGGGACAAGAATAATGAAAAACTGTTTTTT. Its protein product is CASRDKNNEKLFF.